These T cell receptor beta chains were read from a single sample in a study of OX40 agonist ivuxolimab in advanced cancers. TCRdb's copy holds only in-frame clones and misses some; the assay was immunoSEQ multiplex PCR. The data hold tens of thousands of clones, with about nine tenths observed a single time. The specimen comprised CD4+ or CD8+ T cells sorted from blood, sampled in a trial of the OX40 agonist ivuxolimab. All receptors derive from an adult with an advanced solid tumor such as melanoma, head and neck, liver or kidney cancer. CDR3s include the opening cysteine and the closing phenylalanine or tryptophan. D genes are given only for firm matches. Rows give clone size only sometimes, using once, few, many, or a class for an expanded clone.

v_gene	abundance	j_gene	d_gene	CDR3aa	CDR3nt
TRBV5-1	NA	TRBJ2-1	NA	CASSSEPGGNEQFF	TGCGCCAGCAGCTCGGAACCTGGGGGGAATGAGCAGTTCTTC
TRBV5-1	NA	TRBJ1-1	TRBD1	CASSFGTEGVEAFF	TGCGCCAGCAGCTTTGGGACAGAGGGGGTCGAAGCTTTCTTT
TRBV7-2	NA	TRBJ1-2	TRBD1	CASSKPGQNYGYTF	TGTGCCAGCAGCAAACCGGGACAGAACTATGGCTACACCTTC
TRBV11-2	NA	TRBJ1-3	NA	CASRGWIGSGNTIYF	TGTGCCAGCAGGGGGTGGATAGGATCTGGAAACACCATATATTTT
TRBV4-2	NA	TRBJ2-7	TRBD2	CASSQDLAGGREQYF	TGTGCCAGCAGCCAAGATCTTGCGGGAGGACGGGAGCAGTACTTC
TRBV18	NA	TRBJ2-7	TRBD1	CASSSGTGTKQYF	TGTGCCAGCTCGTCCGGGACAGGGACAAAGCAGTACTTC
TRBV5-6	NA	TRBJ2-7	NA	CASSFSGYEQYF	TGTGCCAGCAGCTTTTCGGGATACGAGCAGTACTTC
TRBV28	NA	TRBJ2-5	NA	CASSSLGGGAIWQYF	TGTGCCAGCAGTTCTTTGGGCGGAGGCGCAATTTGGCAGTACTTC
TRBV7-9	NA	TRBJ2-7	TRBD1	CASSFPQGEPTEQYF	TGTGCCAGCAGCTTTCCGCAGGGGGAACCGACCGAGCAGTACTTC
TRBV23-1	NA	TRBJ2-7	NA	CASSQSAGSAAYEQYF	TGCGCCAGCAGTCAATCGGCAGGCAGTGCCGCCTACGAGCAGTACTTC
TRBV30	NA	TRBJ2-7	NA	CAWTGRGLSEQYF	TGTGCCTGGACCGGAAGGGGCCTCTCCGAGCAGTACTTC
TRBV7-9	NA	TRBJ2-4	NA	CASSPPSGANIQYF	TGTGCCAGCAGCCCCCCCTCGGGGGCTAACATTCAGTACTTC
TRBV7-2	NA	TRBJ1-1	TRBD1	CASSLDRDTEAFF	TGTGCCAGCAGCCTGGACAGGGACACTGAAGCTTTCTTT
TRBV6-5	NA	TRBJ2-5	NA	CASSPGQYF	TGTGCCAGCAGCCCTGGACAGTACTTC
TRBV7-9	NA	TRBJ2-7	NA	CASSSSWLYEQYF	TGTGCCAGCAGCTCGTCATGGCTCTACGAGCAGTACTTC
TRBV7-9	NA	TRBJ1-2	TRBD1	CASSIRSGTGGDYGYTF	TGTGCCAGCAGCATCCGCTCCGGGACAGGGGGCGACTATGGCTACACCTTC
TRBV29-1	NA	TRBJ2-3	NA	CSHYTADTQYF	TGCAGCCACTACACCGCAGATACGCAGTATTTT
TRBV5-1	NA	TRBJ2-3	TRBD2	CASSLRLAGGDTQYF	TGCGCCAGCAGCCTAAGACTAGCGGGAGGGGATACGCAGTATTTT
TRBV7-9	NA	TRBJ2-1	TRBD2	CASSPLTTGTSIYNEQFF	TGTGCCAGCAGCCCTTTAACGACCGGGACTAGCATCTACAATGAGCAGTTCTTC
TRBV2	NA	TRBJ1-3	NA	CASSALGGSLSGNTIYF	TGTGCCAGCAGTGCCCTCGGGGGTTCGCTCTCTGGAAACACCATATATTTT
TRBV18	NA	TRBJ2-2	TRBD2	CASSPRRGGTTGELFF	TGTGCCAGCTCACCACGTCGGGGGGGGACCACCGGGGAGCTGTTTTTT
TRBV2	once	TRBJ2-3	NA	CASRTRFGSTDTQYF	TGTGCCAGCAGGACGAGGTTCGGTAGCACAGATACGCAGTATTTT
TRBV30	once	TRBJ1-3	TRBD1	CAWSPFGQGSGNTIYF	TGTGCCTGGAGCCCGTTCGGACAGGGCTCCGGAAACACCATATATTTT
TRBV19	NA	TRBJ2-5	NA	CASAIETQYF	TGTGCCAGTGCGATAGAGACCCAGTACTTC
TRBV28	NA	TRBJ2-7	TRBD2	CASSLTGTSGSYEQYF	TGTGCCAGCAGTTTAACCGGGACTAGCGGATCCTACGAGCAGTACTTC
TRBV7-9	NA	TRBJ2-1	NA	CASSLRVVGLNEQFF	TGTGCCAGCAGCTTAAGGGTAGTAGGGCTTAATGAGCAGTTCTTC
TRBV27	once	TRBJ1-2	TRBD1	CASSPTGAYGYTF	TGTGCCAGCAGTCCAACAGGGGCCTATGGCTACACCTTC
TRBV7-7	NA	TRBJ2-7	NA	CASSLDGHLGEQYF	TGTGCCAGCAGCTTGGACGGCCATTTGGGCGAGCAGTACTTC
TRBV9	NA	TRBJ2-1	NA	CASSPTPQGYEQFF	TGTGCCAGCAGCCCCACCCCCCAGGGCTATGAGCAGTTCTTC
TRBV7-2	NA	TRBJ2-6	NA	CASSPPGSSGANVLTF	TGTGCCAGCAGCCCGCCGGGAAGCTCTGGGGCCAACGTCCTGACTTTC
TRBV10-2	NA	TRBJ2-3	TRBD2	CATRDAGGPEDTQYF	TGCGCCACACGGGACGCGGGAGGGCCCGAAGATACGCAGTATTTT
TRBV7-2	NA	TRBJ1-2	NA	CASSLALRGRYGYTF	TGTGCCAGCAGCTTAGCGCTTAGGGGCCGGTATGGCTACACCTTC
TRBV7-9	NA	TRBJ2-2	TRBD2	CASSLGRVAGAAGELFF	TGTGCCAGCAGCTTAGGGAGGGTAGCGGGAGCCGCCGGGGAGCTGTTTTTT
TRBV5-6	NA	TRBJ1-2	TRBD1	CASSSRDRAYGYTF	TGTGCCAGCAGCAGCCGGGACAGGGCCTATGGCTACACCTTC
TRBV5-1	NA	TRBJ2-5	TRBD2	CASTEVAGGLETQYF	TGCGCCAGCACAGAGGTAGCGGGAGGGCTGGAGACCCAGTACTTC
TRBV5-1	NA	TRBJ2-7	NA	CASSLGTIGQGYEQYF	TGCGCCAGCAGCCTAGGGACAATCGGGCAGGGCTACGAGCAGTACTTC
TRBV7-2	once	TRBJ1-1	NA	CASSLYSMNTEAFF	TGTGCCAGCAGCTTATACAGTATGAACACTGAAGCTTTCTTT
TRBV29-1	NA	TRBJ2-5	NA	CSVEDRETGFKETQYF	TGCAGCGTTGAAGATAGAGAAACAGGTTTTAAAGAGACCCAGTACTTC
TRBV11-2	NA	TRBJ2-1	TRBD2	CASSLVGSGGSYNEQFF	TGTGCCAGCAGCTTAGTGGGTAGCGGGGGCTCCTACAATGAGCAGTTCTTC
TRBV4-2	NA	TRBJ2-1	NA	CASSPQLGGPYNEQFF	TGTGCCAGCAGCCCTCAACTAGGGGGACCCTACAATGAGCAGTTCTTC
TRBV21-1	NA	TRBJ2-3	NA	CASSKEEFSDTQYF	TGTGCCAGCAGCAAAGAGGAGTTCTCGGATACGCAGTATTTT
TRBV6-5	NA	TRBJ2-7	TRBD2	CASSYTSGNEQYF	TGTGCCAGCAGTTATACTAGCGGGAACGAGCAGTACTTC
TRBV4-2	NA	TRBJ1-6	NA	CASSPPDSLNSPLHF	TGTGCCAGCAGCCCTCCCGACAGCCTTAATTCACCCCTCCACTTT
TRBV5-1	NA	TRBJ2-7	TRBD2	CASSLDAGDFYEQYF	TGCGCCAGCAGCTTGGATGCGGGAGACTTCTACGAGCAGTACTTC
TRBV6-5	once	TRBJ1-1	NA	CASSWHGGMNTEAFF	TGTGCCAGCAGCTGGCACGGGGGGATGAACACTGAAGCTTTCTTT
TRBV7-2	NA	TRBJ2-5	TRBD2	CASSLDRLAGETQYF	TGTGCCAGCAGCTTAGACCGGCTAGCGGGAGAGACCCAGTACTTC
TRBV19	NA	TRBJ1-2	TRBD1	CASSAGQVNYGYTF	TGTGCCAGTAGTGCCGGACAGGTGAACTATGGCTACACCTTC
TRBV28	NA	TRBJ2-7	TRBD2	CASSPGLAVLYEQYF	TGTGCCAGCAGTCCGGGACTAGCGGTCCTCTACGAGCAGTACTTC
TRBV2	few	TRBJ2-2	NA	CASSTPPAGNTGELFF	TGTGCCAGCAGTACTCCCCCTGCGGGAAACACCGGGGAGCTGTTTTTT
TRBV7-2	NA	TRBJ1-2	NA	CASSLVGPTPYGYTF	TGTGCCAGCAGCTTAGTCGGCCCAACCCCTTATGGCTACACCTTC
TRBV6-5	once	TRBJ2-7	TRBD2	CASSYSGTSSKQYF	TGTGCCAGCAGTTACTCCGGGACTAGTAGCAAGCAGTACTTC
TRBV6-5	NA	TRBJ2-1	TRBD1	CASSPTGTGYNEQFF	TGTGCCAGCAGCCCGACCGGGACAGGGTACAATGAGCAGTTCTTC
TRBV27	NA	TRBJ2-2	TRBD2	CASSLRGLDPQNTNTGELFF	TGTGCCAGCAGTTTAAGGGGACTAGATCCCCAAAACACGAACACCGGGGAGCTGTTTTTT
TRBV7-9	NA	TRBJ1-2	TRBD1	CASSLREGADGSGYTF	TGTGCCAGCAGCTTAAGAGAGGGGGCGGATGGTAGTGGCTACACCTTC
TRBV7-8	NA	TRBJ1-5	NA	CASGGGFSSNQPQHF	TGTGCCAGCGGGGGGGGCTTTAGTAGCAATCAGCCCCAGCATTTT